This T cell receptor beta chain stems from a study of blood T cell repertoires in COVID-19. The CDR3 runs 12 residues. V shed 2 bases and J shed 7 bases, with 9 bases lying between them. Germline V lookup: CDR1 SGHTA, CDR2 FQGNSA. Using immunoSEQ multiplex PCR, the repertoire was profiled, and TCRdb retains in-frame clones only, with some absent. The sample includes approximately 230,000 clones, under 90% of them seen just once. The sample comprised peripheral blood. This TCR was recovered from a man aged 30 to 39 with active or convalescent COVID-19. The chain employs TRBV7-2 and TRBJ2-7, with D possibly being TRBD2 (5 bases). The CDR3: CASSLRRGEQYF. CDR3 bases: TGTGCCAGCAGCTTAAGGCGCGGGGAGCAGTACTTC.